This T cell receptor beta chain was obtained from a study of blood T cell repertoires in COVID-19. Looking at the study overall: Sites in the United States, Italy and Spain provided acute and convalescent COVID-19 samples. Nucleic acid was either cDNA or gDNA, and it came from T cells, B-cell-depleted T cells, or PBMCs.

Trimming pared 2 bases from V and 2 bases from J, leaving 13 bases between. The germline CDR1 and CDR2 sequences are GTSNPN and SVGIG (reference sequence). The CDR3 runs 14 residues. Per the original methods: Estimated nucleated cell counts came from reference gene primer amplification. Sequencing was performed with immunoSEQ multiplex PCR; in TCRdb, only in-frame clones are kept and a portion is missing. V and J calls and clone size are given by that table; D and trimming were obtained from the DNA. The sample consists of around 150,000 clones, approximately 79% of them appearing once. This chain joins TRBV30 and TRBJ2-7; tentatively, D is TRBD1 (6 bases). The sample taken for sequencing was peripheral blood. This clonotype originated in a woman of 80 years or more with acute or convalescent COVID-19. The CDR3 reads CAWSKQGRTYEQYF. CDR3 sequence (DNA): TGTGCCTGGAGTAAACAGGGTAGGACCTACGAGCAGTACTTC.